This passage covers 5 T cell receptor beta chains from one sample sequenced in a study of radiotherapy plus CTLA-4 blockade in lung cancer. Assay: immunoSEQ multiplex PCR; the TCRdb copy retains only in-frame clones and omits some. The sample consists of about 36,000 clones, 72% of them appearing once. Sequences were derived from peripheral blood, sampled from a patient treated with radiotherapy plus ipilimumab. These receptors came from a human donor with non-small cell lung cancer who had stable disease on radiotherapy plus ipilimumab.

The chain couples TRBV10-1 to TRBJ2-7; 9 bases align to TRBD1. This CDR3 region has 17 residues. The germline V gene has CDR1 WNHNN and CDR2 SYGVQD (reference sequence). Trimming took 6 bases from V and 0 from J; bases not matched to a gene: 12. The CDR3 nucleotides read TGCGCCAGCAGCCCCCGGTGGGGACAGGGTAGCTCCTACGAGCAGTACTTC. This translates into CASSPRWGQGSSYEQYF.

This sequence joins TRBV10-2 and TRBJ2-5; D not resolved. CDR1 is WSHSY and CDR2 is SAAADI in the germline V gene. This CDR3 spans 15 amino acids. V dropped 0 bases and J dropped 1 base, with 9 bases sitting between them. The CDR3 bases are TGCGCCAGCAGTGAGTCCCCGCGTTTCCAAGAGACCCAGTACTTC. Translation: CASSESPRFQETQYF.

The CDR3 loop is CASSLVAGTEAFF. The CDR3 DNA reads as TGTGCCAGCAGCTTAGTAGCGGGAACTGAAGCTTTCTTT. This chain uses TRBV7-6 with TRBJ1-1; D unclear. CDR3 length: 13 residues. The V end was cut by 1 base, the J end by 5 bases, with 8 bases between. From germline, CDR1 is SGHVS and CDR2 FNYEAQ.

The gene calls are TRBV27 and TRBJ1-5; D is perhaps TRBD1 (5 bases). CDR3 length equals 13 residues. Germline CDR1 MNHEY, CDR2 SMNVEV (reference sequence). The V end lost 2 bases, the J end lost 4 bases, and 6 bases lay between the germline ends. CDR3 bases: TGTGCCAGCAGTTTACAGGGAAATCAGCCCCAGCATTTT. Amino acids: CASSLQGNQPQHF.

This clone was counted ten times or more. This rearrangement joins TRBV6-4 to TRBJ2-6, with D maybe TRBD1 (5 bases). The V end lost 5 bases, the J end lost 0 bases, and 11 bases lay between the germline ends. CDR1 is MRHNA, CDR2 SNTAGT, per germline. The CDR3 runs 16 residues. CDR3 in amino acids: CASSRTGDSGANVLTF. In nucleotides, the CDR3 is TGTGCCAGCAGTCGAACAGGAGACTCTGGGGCCAACGTCCTGACTTTC.